The 21 T cell receptor beta chains below were found in one sample sequenced in a study of blood T cells in healthy people across ages. It was with a sample-barcoded 5' primer and a J-beta primer mix that a second PCR of roughly 6 to 12 cycles was run. MiXCR, applied by TCRdb to the 5' RACE reads, yields one record per CDR3 protein. This table has 550,000 to 800,000 distinct CDR3 sequences, around 21% appearing once. The sequencing input was blood. The receptors here all came from a man aged 65 to 85 in good health.

In its sample, this clonotype was seen a few times. The J gene is TRBJ1-5, the V gene TRBV3-1; D perhaps matches TRBD1 (6 bases). There are 16 residues in the CDR3. The V gene's germline CDR1 is LGHDT and CDR2 YNNKEL (reference sequence). The V and J ends lost 3 bases and 6 bases respectively, with 18 bases between them. CDR3 coding DNA: TGTGCCAGCAGCCAGGGCGCAAGGGGGGGCGCTCAGCCCCAGCATTTT. Amino acids: CASSQGARGGAQPQHF. Combining the CDR3 with reference TRBV3-1 and TRBJ1-5 gives the whole variable domain DTAVSQTPKYLVTQMGNDKSIKCEQNLGHDTMYWYKQDSKKFLKIMFSYNNKELIINETVPNRFSPKSPDKAHLNLHINSLELGDSAVYFCASSQGARGGAQPQHFGDGTRLSIL.

The V gene is TRBV27, the J gene TRBJ2-7; D is unresolved. The end of the DNA aligns better with TRBJ2-1, so the J call may be wrong. This CDR3 has 11 amino acids. CDR1 and CDR2 from the germline V gene are MNHEY and SMNVEV (reference sequence). The DNA for the CDR3 is TGTGCCAGCAGTGCCAATTATGAGCAGTTCTTC. Protein product: CASSANYEQFF.

In the case of this clonotype: The conserved closing phenylalanine or tryptophan is absent in this CDR3, likely reflecting a read error. The rearrangement uses TRBV3-1 and TRBJ2-5; 8 bases fit TRBD1. V lost 1 base, J lost 1 base, and 2 bases stayed unmatched. The CDR3 is made up of 15 amino acids. CDR1 and CDR2 from the germline V gene are LGHDT and YNNKEL (reference sequence). The chain's CDR3 is CASSQAGQGQETQYL. CDR3 bases: TGTGCCAGCAGCCAAGCTGGACAGGGCCAAGAGACCCAGTACCTC.

The V gene is TRBV27, the J gene TRBJ2-1, with 8 positions matching TRBD2. The germline gives CDR1 MNHEY, CDR2 SMNVEV (reference sequence). The J segment lost 8 bases and the V segment lost 6 bases, leaving 9 bases of the junction unmatched. CDR3 length: 14 amino acids. Here the CDR3 reads CASSQASGWYEQFF. The CDR3 bases are TGTGCCAGCAGCCAAGCTAGCGGGTGGTATGAGCAGTTCTTC.

This clonotype has only a few counts. The V and J genes are TRBV9 and TRBJ2-1; no definite D call. The J call could be wrong; TRBJ2-5 is a better fit for the DNA end. In germline, CDR1 is SGDLS, CDR2 YYNGEE. This CDR3 has 14 amino acids. CDR3 bases: TGTGCCAGCAGCGTAGGAGGAGTAGAGGAGACCCAGTACTTC. Its protein product is CASSVGGVEETQYF.

The chain couples TRBV20-1 to TRBJ2-1, with unresolved D. Looked up from germline, CDR1 is DFQATT and CDR2 is SNEGSKA (reference sequence). V lost 6 bases and J 3 bases, leaving 9 bases between the germline ends. CDR3 length: 12 amino acids. The CDR3 spells CSAKGSYNEQFF. CDR3 in DNA: TGCAGTGCAAAGGGCAGCTACAATGAGCAGTTCTTC.

The chain employs TRBV20-1 and TRBJ2-1; the D gene is possibly TRBD2 (6 bases). This CDR3 region has 13 residues. The V end was cut by 1 base, the J end by 8 bases, with 12 bases between. Looked up from germline, CDR1 is DFQATT and CDR2 is SNEGSKA (reference sequence). CDR3 in amino acids: CSARGPGVDEQFF. DNA of the CDR3: TGCAGTGCTAGAGGGCCGGGAGTGGATGAGCAGTTCTTC.

This clonotype has more than one count but fewer than ten. The V and J genes are TRBV6-2 or TRBV6-3 and TRBJ1-5; unclear D gene. Germline loops: CDR1 MNHEY, CDR2 SVGEGT. V was cut by 6 bases and J by 0 bases, with 12 bases left in between. This CDR3 is built from 15 residues. The DNA for the CDR3 is TGTGCCAGCAGCCCTGGAGGGATTAGCAATCAGCCCCAGCATTTT. This encodes CASSPGGISNQPQHF.

This clonotype was counted at least ten times. V is TRBV4-1 and J is TRBJ2-1; D call uncertain. V lost 4 bases and J lost 4, with 14 bases in between. CDR1 and CDR2 (germline): MGHRA, YSYEKL. CDR3 size: 15 residues. Here the CDR3 DNA reads TGCGCCAGCAGCCCCAGATCAGCTAGGTACAATGAGCAGTTCTTC. Translated, it gives CASSPRSARYNEQFF.

The gene calls are TRBV10-3 and TRBJ2-5; TRBD1 agrees at 7 bases. The end of the DNA fits TRBJ2-7 better, so the J call may be wrong. Per germline, CDR1 ENHRY and CDR2 SYGVKD. This CDR3 has 15 residues. In DNA, the CDR3 is TGTGCCATCAGTAAACACCGGGACAGAACCTACGAGCAGTACTTC. This sequence encodes CAISKHRDRTYEQYF.

In its sample, this clonotype was seen a few times. The V gene is TRBV4-1, the J gene TRBJ1-4; 8 nucleotides agree with TRBD1. The germline gives CDR1 MGHRA, CDR2 YSYEKL. V lost 3 bases to trimming and J lost 2 bases; unmatched junction nucleotides: 2. The CDR3 is 15 residues long. The CDR3 DNA reads as TGCGCCAGCAGCCAGACAGGGGTGACTAATGAAAAACTGTTTTTT. Encoded protein: CASSQTGVTNEKLFF.

This clonotype was detected only a few times. The rearrangement joins TRBV7-9 to TRBJ2-5; D remains unclear. The germline CDR1 and CDR2 sequences are SEHNR and FQNEAQ (reference sequence). The V end lost 5 bases, the J end lost 2 bases, and 9 bases lay between the germline ends. This CDR3 is 13 amino acids long. The CDR3 here is CASSTDTQETQYF. CDR3 sequence (DNA): TGTGCCAGCAGCACCGACACTCAAGAGACCCAGTACTTC.

A few counts support this clonotype. At one of its ends the junction is not consistent with the germline gene, which may arise from a read error. The chain carries TRBV28 and TRBJ2-7; D is undetermined. The V gene's germline CDR1 is MDHEN and CDR2 SYDVKM. The CDR3 length is 12 residues. The DNA of the CDR3 is TGTGCCAGCAGTTTAAGGTCCTACGAGCAGTGCTTC. Amino acids: CASSLRSYEQCF.

The chain joins TRBV6-1 to TRBJ1-6; perhaps TRBD1 as D (5 bases). Trimming cost V 8 bases and J 4 bases, with 15 bases left between them. Germline CDR1 MNHNS, CDR2 SASEGT. CDR3 length equals 15 residues. CDR3 region: CASYERGSYNSPLHF. The CDR3 nucleotides read TGTGCCAGCTATGAACGGGGGAGTTATAATTCACCCCTCCACTTT.

This clonotype has just a few counts. This sequence joins TRBV20-1 and TRBJ1-2; D is uncertain. Between the trimmed V and J ends, which lost 6 bases and 8 bases, there was a span of 16 bases. Germline values: CDR1 DFQATT, CDR2 SNEGSKA (reference sequence). This CDR3 has 12 residues. CDR3 sequence: CSAQAAERGYTF. The CDR3 coding sequence is TGCAGTGCCCAAGCCGCCGAACGGGGCTACACCTTC.

The sample holds a few counts of this clonotype. The chain uses TRBV20-1 and TRBJ2-7; 10 nucleotides match TRBD2. After removal of 3 bases from V and 1 base from J, the junction contained 0 bases not matched to a gene. Germline V gene sequence: CDR1 DFQATT, CDR2 SNEGSKA (reference sequence). The CDR3 sequence is 13 residues long. CDR3 region: CSASSGRSYEQYF. In nucleotides, the CDR3 is TGCAGTGCTAGTAGCGGGAGGTCCTACGAGCAGTACTTC.

This clonotype occurred many times. This chain links TRBV12-5 with TRBJ2-7, with 9 bases matching TRBD1. Germline CDR1 reads LGHNT; CDR2 reads FRNRAP. The V gene end was trimmed by 0 bases and the J gene end by 0 bases; junction bases not matched to a gene: 15. The CDR3 runs to 20 residues. CDR3 sequence: CASGLVLKPAGDRDSYEQYF. The CDR3, as DNA: TGTGCTAGTGGTTTGGTACTGAAGCCAGCCGGGGACAGGGACTCCTACGAGCAGTACTTC.

The chain is built from TRBV28 and TRBJ1-3, with D unresolved. The germline V and J ends were trimmed by 5 bases and 4 bases, with 12 bases remaining between them. This CDR3 spans 14 amino acids. Germline CDR1 and CDR2: MDHEN and SYDVKM. The CDR3 sequence: CASSPSQIGNTIYF. In DNA form, the CDR3 reads TGTGCCAGCAGTCCCTCACAGATAGGAAACACCATATATTTT.

This clonotype was detected a few times. This chain connects TRBV4-1 to TRBJ2-7; D not certain. The CDR3 length is 15 residues. CDR1 is MGHRA and CDR2 is YSYEKL in the germline V gene. Trimming took off 3 bases at V and 2 bases at J, with 14 bases between the two ends. CDR3 sequence: CASSHPGHPPYEQYF. The DNA of the CDR3 is TGCGCCAGCAGCCACCCGGGCCATCCCCCCTACGAGCAGTACTTC.

The chain employs TRBV20-1 and TRBJ2-3, with 9 bases matching TRBD2. Looked up from germline, CDR1 is DFQATT and CDR2 is SNEGSKA (reference sequence). The CDR3 totals 14 residues. Trimming at V came to 6 bases and at J to 4 bases, leaving 8 bases not matched to a gene. CDR3 loop: CSALAGAAADTQYF. CDR3 DNA: TGCAGTGCGTTAGCGGGAGCCGCGGCAGATACGCAGTATTTT.

This clonotype was observed at least ten times. The rearrangement links TRBV7-9 to TRBJ2-7; possible D gene TRBD2, 5 bases. V was pared by 3 bases and J by 5 bases, with 8 bases between. CDR1 and CDR2 (germline): SEHNR, FQNEAQ (reference sequence). CDR3 size: 12 residues. The CDR3: CASSFEGNEQYF. For the CDR3, the DNA is TGTGCCAGCAGCTTTGAGGGAAACGAGCAGTACTTC.